This TCR beta chain derives from a study of blood T cell repertoires in COVID-19. Background on the study: The cDNA or gDNA used as material had been derived from T cells, B-cell-depleted T cells, or PBMCs.

Seattle cases were enrolled at active infection and followed longitudinally. This clone was seen more than once but under ten times. The CDR3 runs 13 residues. From germline, CDR1 is MNHEY and CDR2 SMNVEV (reference sequence). The V end lost 2 bases, the J end lost 7 bases, and 6 bases lay between the germline ends. Per the original methods: Amplification of reference gene primers was used by the study to estimate nucleated cell counts. The repertoire was sequenced with immunoSEQ multiplex PCR; TCRdb's copy has only in-frame clones and lacks some. The V and J calls and clone size come from that table; D and trimming were worked out from the DNA. The sample includes around 360,000 clones, around 87% seen only once; the top ten take about 10%.

The receptor comes from a woman in her twenties or thirties with COVID-19, enrolled during active disease. This chain uses TRBV27 with TRBJ1-6, with D unresolved. Sequencing used peripheral blood. The CDR3 sequence is CASSLNRNSPLHF. The CDR3 DNA reads as TGTGCCAGCAGTTTAAACAGAAATTCACCCCTCCACTTT.